This is a list of T cell receptor beta chains from one sample in a study of radiotherapy plus CTLA-4 blockade in lung cancer. Assay: immunoSEQ multiplex PCR; the TCRdb copy retains only in-frame clones and omits some. The table records about 110,000 clones, 85% to 90% of them present only once. Sequencing used peripheral blood, obtained from a patient treated with radiotherapy plus ipilimumab. Receptors originate from a human donor with non-small cell lung cancer that progressed on radiotherapy plus ipilimumab. Some clones in this sample may be carry-over from other donors' samples. CDR3s include the opening cysteine and the closing phenylalanine or tryptophan. The order of the fields is J gene, V gene, CDR3 protein.

TRBJ1-1,TRBV7-9,CASSTGQGYTEAFF
TRBJ1-6,TRBV9,CASSVTQTNSPLHF
TRBJ1-2,TRBV7-9,CASSLEFGQAGYGYTF
TRBJ2-7,TRBV27,CASSPWDRGQNEQYF
TRBJ2-6,TRBV18,CASSPPGQGLSGANVLTF
TRBJ2-5,TRBV5-6,CASSLFRGGQYF
TRBJ1-2,TRBV7-3,CASSATGGSYGYTF
TRBJ2-7,TRBV7-2,CASSLGRGPYEQYF
TRBJ2-7,TRBV5-6,CASAAWGTAYEQYF
TRBJ1-5,TRBV28,CASSLTGWVYQPQHF
TRBJ1-2,TRBV2,CASSDRDYGYTF
TRBJ2-3,TRBV27,CASSLWAAGGTDTQYF
TRBJ2-7,TRBV2,CASKLMVNAYEQYF
TRBJ1-1,TRBV7-9,CASSTTRAFF
TRBJ2-1,TRBV28,CASRGSWTHNEQFF
TRBJ2-1,TRBV5-1,CASSLAGGGLLNEQFF
TRBJ1-2,TRBV7-8,CASSLRTGEYANYGYTF
TRBJ1-2,TRBV7-2,CASSLVGQEAGYTF
TRBJ2-7,TRBV7-2,CASSLAGTGGYYEQYF
TRBJ1-4,TRBV6-5,CASSYSGVLANEKLFF
TRBJ1-1,TRBV9,CASSGRDSSIKTAFF
TRBJ2-2,TRBV6-6,CASSPRGAAYTGELFF
TRBJ2-7,TRBV11-2,CASSSGGDYEQYF
TRBJ2-5,TRBV29-1,CSVAVLGGETQYF
TRBJ2-7,TRBV28,CASSFTGSLYEQYF
TRBJ1-4,TRBV28,CASITTGREKLFF
TRBJ2-7,TRBV29-1,CSFLRDPTSEQYF
TRBJ1-2,TRBV6-4,CASSDSSTGTGEGYTF
TRBJ1-1,TRBV7-9,CASSLSLQAFF
TRBJ2-3,TRBV7-2,CASSSRLAGGTDTQYF
TRBJ2-1,TRBV4-3,CASSQRQSSEQFF